These T cell receptor beta chains were read from a single sample in a study of T cell clones after liver transplantation. Sequencing was performed with immunoSEQ multiplex PCR; in TCRdb, only in-frame clones are kept and a portion is missing. Among about 68,000 clones listed, approximately 92% were seen once. The starting material was CD4+ T cells from blood, obtained approximately 27 months after liver transplant. The receptor source for this set is a human patient who received a liver transplant. Some T cells may be the graft donor's. Both conserved end residues are part of each CDR3. The D gene is left open where the match is weak. Where a row states a size, it is once, few, many or the class of an expanded clone; other rows omit it.

TRBV5-1	.	TRBD2	TRBJ2-2	TGCGCCAGCTCGAGGCTAGCGGGAGGAGTTGGCGGGGAGCTGTTTTTT	CASSRLAGGVGGELFF
TRBV28	.	.	TRBJ1-5	TGTGCCAGCATAAGGGGTGGTCAGCCCCAGCATTTT	CASIRGGQPQHF
TRBV10-3	.	TRBD1	TRBJ2-5	TGTGCCATCTCAGGGGGACCACAAGAGACCCAGTACTTC	CAISGGPQETQYF
TRBV7-3	.	.	TRBJ2-1	TGTGCCAGCAGCTTAGGGAAAACCATCTCCTACAATGAGCAGTTCTTC	CASSLGKTISYNEQFF
TRBV9	.	.	TRBJ2-3	TGTGCCAGCAGCGTAGTCCCGAACACAGATACGCAGTATTTT	CASSVVPNTDTQYF
TRBV6-1	.	.	TRBJ1-3	TGTGCCAGCAGTGGACAGAATGGAAACACCATATATTTT	CASSGQNGNTIYF
TRBV25-1	.	TRBD1	TRBJ1-1	TGTGCCAGCAGCGAAGCCAACAGGGGGAACACTGAAGCTTTCTTT	CASSEANRGNTEAFF
TRBV25-1	.	.	TRBJ2-5	TGTGCCAGCTCACTAGCATCTGTGGGGACCCAGTACTTC	CASSLASVGTQYF
TRBV5-6	.	TRBD1	TRBJ1-3	TGTGCCAGCAGCTCACAGGGGGCTGGAAACACCATATATTTT	CASSSQGAGNTIYF
TRBV28	.	.	TRBJ2-1	TGTGCCAGCAGTTTATTAGAGGGGAGCTCCTACAATGAGCAGTTCTTC	CASSLLEGSSYNEQFF
TRBV5-4	few	.	TRBJ1-2	TGTGCCAGCAGCTTGGCCCGGCGCGGGGGGTATGGCTACACCTTC	CASSLARRGGYGYTF
TRBV9	.	.	TRBJ2-1	TGTGCCAGCAGCGTAGGGGGAACTACCTTCTCCTACAATGAGCAGTTCTTC	CASSVGGTTFSYNEQFF
TRBV28	once	TRBD1	TRBJ1-1	TGTGCCAGCAGTCCTGCGGGGGGACAGCCCATGAACACTGAAGCTTTCTTT	CASSPAGGQPMNTEAFF
TRBV9	.	.	TRBJ2-6	TGTGCCAGCAGCGTATCGTGGGCTGGGGCCAACGTCCTGACTTTC	CASSVSWAGANVLTF
TRBV5-6	.	TRBD2	TRBJ2-7	TGTGCCAGCGGGAGGGGAGCGGGAGGGACCTACGAGCAGTACTTC	CASGRGAGGTYEQYF
TRBV9	.	.	TRBJ2-7	TGTGCCAGCAGCGTAGAGGGAGGATGGCGTAAGCAGTACTTC	CASSVEGGWRKQYF
TRBV5-5	.	.	TRBJ2-5	TGTGCCAGCGGTTTATGGGGGCGGGAGACCCAGTACTTC	CASGLWGRETQYF
TRBV29-1	.	.	TRBJ1-3	TGCAGCGTTGGGTCGGGAGGGGTTAGAAACACCATATATTTT	CSVGSGGVRNTIYF
TRBV5-1	.	TRBD1	TRBJ2-3	TGCGCCAGCCAAGGTACAGGGGGTAATGCAGATACGCAGTATTTT	CASQGTGGNADTQYF
TRBV30	.	.	TRBJ1-2	TGTGCCTGGAGCCGTGTCAGGGACTATGGCTACACCTTC	CAWSRVRDYGYTF
TRBV2	.	.	TRBJ1-3	TGTGCCAGCAGTGTGGGCAGAACTGGAAACACCATATATTTT	CASSVGRTGNTIYF
TRBV11-2	.	TRBD2	TRBJ2-7	TGTGCCAGCAGCCGAGAACTACTAGCGGGGGGCTACGAGCAGTACTTC	CASSRELLAGGYEQYF
TRBV28	once	TRBD1	TRBJ2-4	TGTGCCAGCAGCCCGGGGACAGGGGGTGCAGGCAAAAACATTCAGTACTTC	CASSPGTGGAGKNIQYF
TRBV11-2	.	TRBD2	TRBJ2-3	TGTGCCAGCAGCCCGCGACTAGCGGGAGTAACTAGCACAGATACGCAGTATTTT	CASSPRLAGVTSTDTQYF
TRBV7-9	.	.	TRBJ2-1	TGTGCCAGCAGCCCACCCCCAAACGAGCAGTTCTTC	CASSPPPNEQFF
TRBV2	.	.	TRBJ1-2	TGTGCCAGCAGTGGTGAAGGGAGAATTTATGGCTACACCTTC	CASSGEGRIYGYTF
TRBV7-2	.	TRBD2	TRBJ2-7	TGTGCCAGCAGCTTAGATAGCGGGCGAGCATCCGAGCAGTACTTC	CASSLDSGRASEQYF
TRBV7-9	.	TRBD2	TRBJ2-7	TGTGCCAGCAGCCGACCCCTGGGCGGGAGCGTGGACGAGCAGTACTTC	CASSRPLGGSVDEQYF
TRBV19	.	.	TRBJ1-1	TGTGCCAGTAGTATCTCCAGACTAAACACTGAAGCTTTCTTT	CASSISRLNTEAFF
TRBV5-1	.	TRBD1	TRBJ1-1	TGCGCCAGCAGCCCCTCGGGACAGGGTGTCTTGAACACTGAAGCTTTCTTT	CASSPSGQGVLNTEAFF
TRBV7-2	.	.	TRBJ2-5	TGTGCCAGCAGCTTAGCGCCGGCCAAAGAGACCCAGTACTTC	CASSLAPAKETQYF
TRBV7-7	few	TRBD1	TRBJ2-5	TGTGCCAGCAGCCCTTCCCGGGACAGTTTAGTTGACTTC	CASSPSRDSLVDF
TRBV5-1	.	.	TRBJ1-5	TGCGCCAGCAGCTTGGCCGGGGAACGGGGTCAGCCCCAGCATTTT	CASSLAGERGQPQHF
TRBV18	.	.	TRBJ2-7	TGTGCCAGCTCCCCCGCTCCACCCGCCGAGCAGTACTTC	CASSPAPPAEQYF
TRBV6-1	.	TRBD1	TRBJ1-4	TGTGCCAGCAGCGGACAGGCAACTAATGAAAAACTGTTTTTT	CASSGQATNEKLFF
TRBV7-2	.	.	TRBJ2-5	TGTGCCAGCAGCTTAGGGCGGGCAGTGGAGACCCAGTACTTC	CASSLGRAVETQYF
TRBV7-9	.	.	TRBJ1-1	TGTGCCAGCAGCTTTGGGGAGAACACTGAAGCTTTCTTT	CASSFGENTEAFF
TRBV7-2	.	.	TRBJ1-2	TGTGCCAGCAGCCGAGAAACAGGGAAGAGGGATGGCTACACCTTC	CASSRETGKRDGYTF
TRBV6-1	once	.	TRBJ2-5	TGTGCCAGCAGTGAAGCTGGGCCCCGAGCTGTGTGGGAGACCCAGTACTTC	CASSEAGPRAVWETQYF
TRBV5-1	.	TRBD2	TRBJ2-3	TGCGCCAGCAGCTTTGCGGGAGGGGGCACAGATACGCAGTATTTT	CASSFAGGGTDTQYF
TRBV6-6	.	.	TRBJ2-3	TGTGCCAGCAGTTACGGGTCAGGGCGGCGCACAGATACGCAGTATTTT	CASSYGSGRRTDTQYF
TRBV11-3	.	.	TRBJ2-1	TGTGCCAGCAGCTTAGGGGGAGATATCTATGAGCAGTTCTTC	CASSLGGDIYEQFF
TRBV7-6	once	.	TRBJ2-7	TGTGCCAGCAGCCGTTCAACAGGTTCTTCCTCCTACGAGCAGTACTTC	CASSRSTGSSSYEQYF
TRBV7-2	.	TRBD2	TRBJ2-1	TGTGCCAGCAGCTTCCTAGCGGGAGAGTCCAATGAGCAGTTCTTC	CASSFLAGESNEQFF
TRBV9	.	TRBD2	TRBJ2-3	TGTGCCAGCAGCGTATCGGCCGCGGGAGGGCAGGATACGCAGTATTTT	CASSVSAAGGQDTQYF
TRBV11-2	once	.	TRBJ2-7	TGTGCCAGCAGGGCGATTGGGGGTATCGCAGACGAGCAGTACTTC	CASRAIGGIADEQYF
TRBV5-5	.	TRBD2	TRBJ2-7	TGTGCCAGCAGCTTAGCCCCGGCGGGGGCCTACGAGCAGTACTTC	CASSLAPAGAYEQYF
TRBV19	once	.	TRBJ2-2	TGTGCCAGTAGTTCCCGCTTAGGGAACACCGGGGAGCTGTTTTTT	CASSSRLGNTGELFF
TRBV19	.	TRBD1	TRBJ1-2	TGTGCCAGTAGAACCTGGACAGGGGTCGACTATGGCTACACCTTC	CASRTWTGVDYGYTF